This T cell receptor (beta chain) is drawn from a study of blood T cells in healthy people across ages. Primers used in a second PCR of roughly 6 to 11 cycles were a sample-barcoded 5' primer and a J-beta primer mix. A single record per CDR3 protein comes from TCRdb applying MiXCR to the 5' RACE reads. Altogether about 900,000 distinct CDR3 sequences are present, around 68% being singletons, with the ten largest covering around a quarter. Trimming left V 5 bases short and J 2 bases short, with 8 bases between. CDR3 length: 13 residues. Germline-derived CDR1 and CDR2 are SGHTA and FQGTGA. Sequenced sample: blood. This sequence originates from a man aged 25-40 years in good health. The V gene is TRBV7-3, the J gene TRBJ2-3; D ambiguous. The CDR3 DNA follows: TGTGCCAGCAGCCTCCAGCTCACAGATACGCAGTATTTT. It is translated as CASSLQLTDTQYF. Using reference TRBV7-3 and TRBJ2-3 for the parts outside the CDR3, the full variable domain is GAGVSQTPSNKVTEKGKYVELRCDPISGHTALYWYRQSLGQGPEFLIYFQGTGAADDSGLPNDRFFAVRPEGSVSTLKIQRTERGDSAVYLCASSLQLTDTQYFGPGTRLTVL.